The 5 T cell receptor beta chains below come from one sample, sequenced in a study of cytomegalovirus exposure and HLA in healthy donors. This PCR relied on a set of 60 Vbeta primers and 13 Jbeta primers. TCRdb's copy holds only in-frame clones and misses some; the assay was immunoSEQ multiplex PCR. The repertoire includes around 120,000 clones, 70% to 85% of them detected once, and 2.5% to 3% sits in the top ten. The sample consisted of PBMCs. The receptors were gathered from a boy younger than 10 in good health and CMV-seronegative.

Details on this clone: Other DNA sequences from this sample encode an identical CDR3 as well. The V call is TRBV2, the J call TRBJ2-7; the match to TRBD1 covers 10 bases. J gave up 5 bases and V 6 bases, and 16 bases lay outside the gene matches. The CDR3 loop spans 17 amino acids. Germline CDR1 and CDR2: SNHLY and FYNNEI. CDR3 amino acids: CASSVGTGVMRFHEQYV. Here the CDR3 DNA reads TGTGCCAGCAGCGTTGGGACAGGGGTGATGAGGTTCCACGAGCAGTACGTC.

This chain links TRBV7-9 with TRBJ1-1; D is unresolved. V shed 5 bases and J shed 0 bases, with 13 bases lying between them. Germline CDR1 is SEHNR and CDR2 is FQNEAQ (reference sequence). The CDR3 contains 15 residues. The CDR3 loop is CASSRGLGMNTEAFF. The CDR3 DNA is TGTGCCAGCAGCCGCGGACTGGGCATGAACACTGAAGCTTTCTTT.

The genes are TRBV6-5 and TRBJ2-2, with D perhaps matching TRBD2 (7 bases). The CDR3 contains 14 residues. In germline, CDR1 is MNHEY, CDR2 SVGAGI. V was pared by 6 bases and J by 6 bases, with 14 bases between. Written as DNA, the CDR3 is TGTGCCAGCAGGACGGGGGGCCGGGCCGGGGAGCTGTTTTTT. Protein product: CASRTGGRAGELFF.

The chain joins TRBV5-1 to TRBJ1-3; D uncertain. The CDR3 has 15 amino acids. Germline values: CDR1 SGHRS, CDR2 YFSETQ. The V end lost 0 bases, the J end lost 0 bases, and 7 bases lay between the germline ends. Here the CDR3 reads CASSLDAGSGNTIYF. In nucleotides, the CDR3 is TGCGCCAGCAGCTTGGATGCGGGCTCTGGAAACACCATATATTTT.

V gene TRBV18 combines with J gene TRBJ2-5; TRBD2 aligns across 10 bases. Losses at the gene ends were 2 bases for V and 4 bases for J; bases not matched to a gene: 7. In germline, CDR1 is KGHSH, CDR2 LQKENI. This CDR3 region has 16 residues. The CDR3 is CASSPMASGGRETQYF. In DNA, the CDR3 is TGTGCCAGCTCACCAATGGCTAGCGGGGGACGAGAGACCCAGTACTTC.